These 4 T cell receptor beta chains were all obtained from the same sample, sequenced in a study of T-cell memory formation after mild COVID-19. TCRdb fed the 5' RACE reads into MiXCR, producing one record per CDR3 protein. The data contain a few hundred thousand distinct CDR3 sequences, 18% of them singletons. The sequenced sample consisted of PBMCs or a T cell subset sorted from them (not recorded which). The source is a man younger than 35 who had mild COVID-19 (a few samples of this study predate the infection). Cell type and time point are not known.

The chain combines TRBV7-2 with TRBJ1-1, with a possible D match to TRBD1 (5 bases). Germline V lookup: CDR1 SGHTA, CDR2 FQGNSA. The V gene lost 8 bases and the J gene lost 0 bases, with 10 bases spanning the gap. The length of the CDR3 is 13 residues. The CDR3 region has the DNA TGTGCCAGCCAAGGGACGGTGAACACTGAAGCTTTCTTT. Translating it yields CASQGTVNTEAFF.

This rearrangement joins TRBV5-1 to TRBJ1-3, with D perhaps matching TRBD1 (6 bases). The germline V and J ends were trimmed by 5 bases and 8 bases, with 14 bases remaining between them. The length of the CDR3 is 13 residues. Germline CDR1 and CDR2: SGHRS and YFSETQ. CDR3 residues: CASSRGARDTIYF. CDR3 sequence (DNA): TGCGCCAGCAGTCGGGGGGCACGAGACACCATATATTTT. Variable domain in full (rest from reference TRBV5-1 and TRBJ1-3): KAGVTQTPRYLIKTRGQQVTLSCSPISGHRSVSWYQQTPGQGLQFLFEYFSETQRNKGNFPGRFSGRQFSNSRSEMNVSTLELGDSALYLCASSRGARDTIYFGEGSWLTVV.

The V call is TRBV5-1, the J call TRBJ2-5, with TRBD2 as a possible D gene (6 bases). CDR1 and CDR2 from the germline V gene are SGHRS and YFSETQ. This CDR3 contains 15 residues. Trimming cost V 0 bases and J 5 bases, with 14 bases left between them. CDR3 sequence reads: CASSLGPGLLETQYF. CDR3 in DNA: TGCGCCAGCAGCTTGGGGCCGGGACTCTTGGAGACCCAGTACTTC.

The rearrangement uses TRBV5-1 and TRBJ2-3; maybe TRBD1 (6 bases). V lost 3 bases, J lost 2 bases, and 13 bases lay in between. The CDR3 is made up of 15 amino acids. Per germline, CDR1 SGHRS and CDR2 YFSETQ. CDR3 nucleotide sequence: TGCGCCAGCAGCTCGTCCCGGACAGCCACAGATACGCAGTATTTT. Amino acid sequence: CASSSSRTATDTQYF.